The T cell receptor (beta chain) described here comes from a study of T-cell reconstitution after alpha-beta-depleted transplantation in children. Preparation of the TCRbeta library involved a method that used unique molecular identifiers. TCRdb called the PCR reads again in MiXCR, with one record for every CDR3 protein. The profile covers roughly 100,000 distinct CDR3 sequences, with around 5.9% appearing a single time and 6.1% taken by the ten largest. Trimming removed 3 bases from V and 2 bases from J; junction bases left unmatched: 6. The CDR3 runs 17 residues. Points from the study as a whole: Alpha-beta T cells present about two months after transplant were reported to originate from several hundred expanded graft clones. T-cell numbers and diversity one year post-transplant derived largely from freshly generated T cells. Recipient T cells and thymic progenitors that survived were the source of the high TCRbeta diversity seen at day 60 in some patients.

This clonotype was counted many times. The target antigen is unknown. The chain couples TRBV12-3 or TRBV12-4 to TRBJ1-4; TRBD1 matches at 10 bases. Here the sequenced sample was PBMCs, mostly from graft donor cells, taken 60 days after TCRalphabeta/CD19-depleted stem cell transplant. This TCR was recovered from a female patient between 2 and 15 years old who had a stem cell transplant for Fanconi anemia, so the T cells may come from the graft donor. CDR3 nucleotide sequence: TGTGCCAGCAGTTTGTTATGGACAGGGGGGACTAATGAAAAACTGTTTTTT. Translation: CASSLLWTGGTNEKLFF.